This paragraph reports one TCR beta chain. The antigen is unknown. Sampled while nominally healthy, donors likely had unrecorded immune exposures. The CDR3 sequence is 14 residues long. V was clipped by 5 bases and J by 3 bases, with 14 bases between them. CDR1 is SGHAT, CDR2 FQNNGV, per germline. This record belongs to a study of cytomegalovirus exposure and HLA in healthy donors. Whole-study results and caveats: Relative to the approximately 700-donor mean, N-insertions were reportedly fewer in an Asian-associated ancestry cluster in a later analysis.

The PCR ran on 60 Vbeta and 13 Jbeta primers. The assay was immunoSEQ multiplex PCR, and TCRdb's table has in-frame clones only and misses some. The sample contains approximately 200,000 clones, 75% to 85% of which appear only once. The chain joins TRBV11-2 to TRBJ2-7; D uncertain. The sequence was collected from a girl aged 5-17 years in good health and CMV-seropositive. Source material: PBMCs. The CDR3 DNA is TGTGCCAGCAGCCCTCCGCACAATTACTACGAGCAGTACTTC. This codes for CASSPPHNYYEQYF.